This T cell receptor (beta chain) was documented in a study of cytomegalovirus exposure and HLA in healthy donors. Study conclusions and caveats: Researchers counted 164 TCR beta chains as cytomegalovirus-associated. The tendency of first-cohort TCR clusters to co-occur in the roughly 110 validation repertoires emerged from a later analysis.

This CDR3 is 15 amino acids long. Germline CDR1 is MNHEY and CDR2 is SVGAGI. V lost 0 bases and J lost 0, with 6 bases in between. Turning to this clone: Its antigen is not known.

The data were produced by immunoSEQ multiplex PCR, yet TCRdb's version contains in-frame clones alone and is incomplete. The sample carries over 110,000 clones, 70% to 90% recorded once. V usage is TRBV6-5 and J usage is TRBJ1-5; TRBD1 might be the D (5 bases). This TCR came from a man younger than 30 in good health and CMV-seropositive. The specimen was PBMCs. This chain's CDR3 is CASSYSGGSNQPQHF. The DNA of the CDR3 is TGTGCCAGCAGTTACTCGGGGGGTAGCAATCAGCCCCAGCATTTT.